This TCR beta chain comes out of a study of shared clonotypes between healthy human individuals. The V segment lost 1 base and the J segment 3 bases; nucleotides outside the gene matches: 3. Germline CDR1 reads SGHRS; CDR2 reads YFSETQ. This CDR3 is 14 amino acids long. Broader study findings: Collection of samples was limited to blood; tissue repertoires likely differ. Generally, estimated richness proved larger in naive subsets than it did in memory subsets.

This clone was seen a single time. Its antigen is still unknown. The sample holds other DNA sequences that translate to the same CDR3. Authors' processing steps: Filtering differed because ImmunoSEQ produced junction-only sequences that carried no quality scores. TCRdb's table, derived via immunoSEQ multiplex PCR, lists solely in-frame clones and lacks some. V and J calls and clone size come straight from that table; D and trimming were deduced from the DNA. Altogether approximately 1,000,000 clones are present, approximately 80% being singletons, with the ten largest covering about 0.89%. The sample taken for sequencing was memory CD4+ T cells from PBMCs. The subset: CD45RA-negative fraction. The rearrangement links TRBV5-1 to TRBJ2-7, with 8 bases that match TRBD1. The clonotype was recovered from a man younger than 30 in good health. Some clones in this sample may be carry-over from other donors' samples. The CDR3 coding sequence is TGCGCCAGCAGCTTGTTCGGACAGGGCTACGAGCAGTACTTC. It translates to CASSLFGQGYEQYF.